Below, 18 T cell receptor beta chains from the same sample are listed, as sequenced in a study of T cell clones after liver transplantation. Assay used: immunoSEQ multiplex PCR; TCRdb lists only in-frame clones, some missing. The table shows about 17,000 clones, with 80% occurring only once. Source: CD8+ T cells from blood, taken less than 50 months after liver transplant. These receptors all stem from a human patient who received a liver transplant. Some T cells here may be from the graft donor.

The rearrangement links TRBV2 to TRBJ2-2, with TRBD2 matching 8 bases. The J segment lost 1 base and the V segment lost 10 bases, leaving 5 bases of the junction unmatched. Germline CDR1 SNHLY, CDR2 FYNNEI. CDR3 length: 14 residues. The DNA for the CDR3 is TGTGCCAACAACCGGGAGGGGAACACCGGGGAGCTGTTTTTT. It encodes CANNREGNTGELFF.

The rearrangement links TRBV4-2 to TRBJ2-1; no clear D. The ends were cut back, 0 bases at V and 2 bases at J, with 14 bases in the middle. CDR1 is LGHNA and CDR2 is YNFKEQ in the germline V gene. This CDR3 has 17 amino acids. The CDR3 sequence is CASSQDWQPDPYNEQFF. CDR3 DNA: TGTGCCAGCAGCCAAGATTGGCAGCCCGACCCCTACAATGAGCAGTTCTTC.

The chain links TRBV11-2 to TRBJ2-1, with 9 bases that match TRBD1. This CDR3 comprises 14 residues. Germline CDR1 and CDR2: SGHAT and FQNNGV. The V segment lost 3 bases and the J segment 9 bases; nucleotides outside the gene matches: 6. The DNA of the CDR3 is TGTGCCAGCAGCTTGATACAGGGGGCGATTGAGCAGTTCTTC. Amino acid sequence: CASSLIQGAIEQFF.

This chain connects TRBV4-1 to TRBJ2-7, with 13 bases matching TRBD2. Germline V gene data show CDR1 as MGHRA and CDR2 as YSYEKL. V lost 1 base and J lost 0; bases outside the gene matches: 0. The CDR3 totals 16 residues. The CDR3 region is CASSQGLAGGSYEQYF. The CDR3 DNA sequence: TGCGCCAGCAGCCAAGGACTAGCGGGAGGCTCCTACGAGCAGTACTTC.

The chain joins TRBV7-2 to TRBJ1-5; a weak D match, TRBD1 (5 bases). The CDR3 is 16 residues long. V lost 1 base and J 2 bases, leaving 12 bases between the germline ends. Germline V gene lookup returns CDR1 SGHTA and CDR2 FQGNSA. In DNA form, the CDR3 reads TGTGCCAGCAGCTTAGATGGTGGGGGAGGCAATCAGCCCCAGCATTTT. As protein: CASSLDGGGGNQPQHF.

This chain joins TRBV7-9 and TRBJ1-1; 7 nucleotides line up with TRBD1. After removal of 1 base from V and 1 base from J, the junction contained 6 bases not matched to a gene. Per the germline V gene, CDR1 is SEHNR and CDR2 is FQNEAQ (reference sequence). This CDR3 has 16 amino acids. CDR3 nucleotides: TGTGCCAGCAGCTTAGAGGGACAGTATCGGAACACTGAAGCTTTCTTT. Translated: CASSLEGQYRNTEAFF.

This chain uses TRBV7-2 with TRBJ2-7, with 7 bases aligning to TRBD1. The CDR3 loop spans 15 amino acids. Losses at the gene ends were 4 bases for V and 4 bases for J; bases not matched to a gene: 10. CDR1 and CDR2 (germline): SGHTA, FQGNSA. CDR3 DNA: TGTGCCAGCAGCTCTCCTTCAGGGGGAGAATACGAGCAGTACTTC. It translates to CASSSPSGGEYEQYF. The full variable domain, its missing parts supplied by reference TRBV7-2 and TRBJ2-7, is GAGVSQSPSNKVTEKGKDVELRCDPISGHTALYWYRQSLGQGLEFLIYFQGNSAPDKSGLPSDRFSAERTGGSVSTLTIQRTQQEDSAVYLCASSSPSGGEYEQYFGPGTRLTVT.

The J gene is TRBJ1-1, the V gene TRBV6-5; TRBD1 agrees at 8 bases. After removal of 10 bases from V and 4 bases from J, the junction contained 11 bases not matched to a gene. From germline, CDR1 is MNHEY and CDR2 SVGAGI. There are 14 residues in the CDR3. The chain's CDR3 is CATSPGQDFTEAFF. The CDR3 DNA follows: TGTGCCACATCGCCGGGACAGGACTTCACTGAAGCTTTCTTT.

The genes are TRBV9 and TRBJ2-5, with a tentative D call TRBD2 (5 bases). CDR1 SGDLS and CDR2 YYNGEE come from the germline V gene. Trimming shortened V by 4 bases and J by 2 bases, and 12 bases separated the two germline ends. The CDR3 has 14 residues. CDR3 loop: CASSTDGVQETQYF. In nucleotides, the CDR3 is TGTGCCAGCAGCACCGACGGGGTTCAAGAGACCCAGTACTTC.

The chain combines TRBV19 with TRBJ2-7, with TRBD2 matching over 9 bases. V lost 5 bases, J lost 5 bases, and 4 bases stayed unmatched. This CDR3 has 13 residues. Germline-derived CDR1 and CDR2 are LNHDA and SQIVND (reference sequence). In DNA form, the CDR3 reads TGTGCCAGTAGTGGGGGACTAGCCGACGAGCAGTACTTC. Its translation is CASSGGLADEQYF.

The genes are TRBV2 and TRBJ2-7; D ambiguous. This CDR3 comprises 16 residues. Germline V gene lookup returns CDR1 SNHLY and CDR2 FYNNEI. The V and J ends lost 10 bases and 2 bases respectively, with 24 bases between them. The CDR3 DNA sequence: TGTGCCACAACCAGGTCGGTACAACGGGTTGCCTACGAGCAGTACTTC. This codes for CATTRSVQRVAYEQYF.

V and J are TRBV5-1 and TRBJ2-5, with TRBD1 identical over 12 bases. J was trimmed by 4 bases and V by 0 bases; bases with no gene match: 1. Germline CDR1 SGHRS, CDR2 YFSETQ. The CDR3 is made up of 15 amino acids. DNA of the CDR3: TGCGCCAGCAGCTTGGGGGGACAGGGGGCAGAGACCCAGTACTTC. Residues: CASSLGGQGAETQYF.

This clone was seen a handful of times. This chain joins TRBV9 and TRBJ2-7; 7 bases are a match to TRBD2. The CDR3 runs 16 residues. Germline CDR1 SGDLS, CDR2 YYNGEE. V dropped 0 bases and J dropped 2; count of bases not matched to a gene: 8. The CDR3 nucleotides are TGTGCCAGCAGCGTAGTACCCAGCGGGGCCACCTACGAGCAGTACTTC. Amino acid sequence: CASSVVPSGATYEQYF.

The chain uses TRBV30 and TRBJ2-7; no clear D gene. The germline V gene has CDR1 GTSNPN and CDR2 SVGIG (reference sequence). CDR3 size: 13 residues. V shed 3 bases and J shed 1 base, with 10 bases lying between them. CDR3 amino acids: CAWSYTLSYEQYF. The CDR3 nucleotides read TGTGCCTGGAGCTACACGCTATCCTACGAGCAGTACTTC.

The J gene is TRBJ2-6, the V gene TRBV22-1. TRBV22-1 has pseudogene status. The CDR3 consists of 18 residues. CDR3 nucleotide sequence: TGTCCTGGGAGGTTTCAACGAAAGCAACAAAGTCGGGCCAACGTCCTGACTTTC. It is translated as CPGRFQRKQQSRANVLTF.

The rearrangement uses TRBV9 and TRBJ1-1, with D possibly matching TRBD1 (6 bases). V gave up 0 bases and J gave up 3 bases, with 9 bases separating them. Germline lookup yields CDR1 SGDLS and CDR2 YYNGEE. This CDR3 comprises 14 residues. In nucleotides, the CDR3 is TGTGCCAGCAGCGTAGAACCAGGGGACACTGAAGCTTTCTTT. It specifies CASSVEPGDTEAFF.

The CDR3 coding sequence is TGTGCCAGCAGTCCGACTAGCGGGGGGGCGAATGAGCAGTTCTTC. Translated: CASSPTSGGANEQFF. J is TRBJ2-1 and V is TRBV6-6; 14 bases agree with TRBD2. The V and J ends lost 5 bases and 7 bases, in that order; junction bases with no gene match: 4. There are 15 residues in the CDR3. Germline V gene lookup returns CDR1 MNHNY and CDR2 SVGAGI (reference sequence).

V usage is TRBV9 and J usage is TRBJ1-2; D possibly corresponds to TRBD1 (5 bases). The CDR3 spans 14 residues. The V end was cut by 5 bases, the J end by 3 bases, with 14 bases between. CDR1 is SGDLS, CDR2 YYNGEE, per germline. CDR3 sequence: CASRDTTGHYGYTF. In DNA form, the CDR3 reads TGTGCCAGCAGGGATACGACGGGACACTATGGCTACACCTTC.